The 12 T cell receptor beta chains given below trace back to one sample, sequenced in a study of OX40 agonist ivuxolimab in advanced cancers. Method: immunoSEQ multiplex PCR; TCRdb's copy keeps in-frame clones and lacks some. The sample includes some 81,000 clones, about nine tenths of them seen just once. The source was CD4+ or CD8+ T cells sorted from blood, collected in a trial of the OX40 agonist ivuxolimab. Receptor source: an adult with an advanced solid tumor such as melanoma, head and neck, liver or kidney cancer.

This sequence joins TRBV10-3 and TRBJ2-1; maybe TRBD2 (7 bases). The ends were cut back, 2 bases at V and 6 bases at J, with 11 bases in the middle. This CDR3 is built from 14 residues. Germline assignment: CDR1 ENHRY and CDR2 SYGVKD. The CDR3 protein is CAISELGGPNEQFF. The CDR3 nucleotides read TGTGCCATCAGTGAGCTCGGGGGGCCCAATGAGCAGTTCTTC.

This clone showed up just a few times. The genes are TRBV30 and TRBJ1-1; no clear D gene. From germline, CDR1 is GTSNPN and CDR2 SVGIG (reference sequence). V lost 3 bases and J lost 0, with 11 bases in between. The CDR3 is 14 residues long. The CDR3 DNA follows: TGTGCCTGGAGCTTGGAGTACGTGAACACTGAAGCTTTCTTT. Translated: CAWSLEYVNTEAFF.

This chain uses TRBV5-6 with TRBJ1-4, with D tentatively TRBD1 (5 bases). The CDR3 contains 18 residues. V lost 4 bases to trimming and J lost 4 bases, with 23 bases between them. Germline CDR1 reads SGHDT; CDR2 reads YYEEEE. The CDR3 sequence: CASSLGTSSRRYNEKLFF. The CDR3 DNA reads as TGTGCCAGCAGCCTCGGGACGAGCTCCCGCCGATATAATGAAAAACTGTTTTTT.

The rearrangement links TRBV7-9 to TRBJ1-2; D gene ambiguous. The germline V gene has CDR1 SEHNR and CDR2 FQNEAQ (reference sequence). CDR3 size: 14 residues. Trimming took 1 base from V and 4 from J, leaving 10 bases between them. This CDR3 is CASSLERGIYGYTF. Here the CDR3 DNA reads TGTGCCAGCAGCTTAGAACGCGGGATCTATGGCTACACCTTC.

This clone was counted many times. CDR3 region: CASFRAKRGTSGELFF. The CDR3 DNA reads TGTGCCAGCTTTCGAGCTAAGCGGGGGACGAGCGGGGAGCTGTTTTTT. This chain uses TRBV2 with TRBJ2-2; 8 positions match TRBD2. The CDR3 sequence is 16 residues long. Germline CDR1 and CDR2: SNHLY and FYNNEI. V shed 8 bases, J shed 7 bases, and the junction held 15 bases outside the gene matches. The full variable domain, rest sourced from reference TRBV2 and TRBJ2-2, is EPEVTQTPSHQVTQMGQEVILRCVPISNHLYFYWYRQILGQKVEFLVSFYNNEISEKSEIFDDQFSVERPDGSNFTLKIRSTKLEDSAMYFCASFRAKRGTSGELFFGEGSRLTVL.

The CDR3 DNA sequence: TGTGCCAGCTCACCAAAGACAGGGGACGAGCAGTACTTC. Encoded protein: CASSPKTGDEQYF. This chain links TRBV18 with TRBJ2-7; TRBD1 aligns across 8 bases. The CDR3 has 13 residues. Germline V gene sequence: CDR1 KGHSH, CDR2 LQKENI. With 2 bases clipped from V and 5 bases from J, the junction kept 2 bases outside the gene matches.

CDR3 sequence reads: CASRYRGAGDTQYF. The DNA of the CDR3 is TGTGCCAGCAGATATCGGGGGGCAGGGGATACGCAGTATTTT. The chain carries TRBV6-5 and TRBJ2-3; D perhaps matches TRBD2 (7 bases). V lost 6 bases to trimming and J lost 6 bases, with 16 bases between them. The CDR3 runs to 14 residues. CDR1 is MNHEY and CDR2 is SVGAGI in the germline V gene.

This chain connects TRBV7-3 to TRBJ2-1; TRBD1 is a possible D gene (5 bases). This CDR3 has 16 residues. CDR1 and CDR2 from the germline V gene are SGHTA and FQGTGA. V lost 5 bases to trimming and J lost 10 bases, with 24 bases between them. CDR3 nucleotides: TGTGCCAGCAGCCCCCAAAGTTGGCAGGGTTGGAACGAGCAGTTCTTC. It is translated as CASSPQSWQGWNEQFF.

This clone has just a few counts. The gene calls are TRBV2 and TRBJ1-1; maybe TRBD1 (5 bases). The V end lost 6 bases, the J end lost 6 bases, and 14 bases lay between the germline ends. CDR3 size: 13 residues. CDR1 and CDR2 from the germline V gene are SNHLY and FYNNEI. The DNA for the CDR3 is TGTGCCAGCAGGGGACTCGGTGTTTCTGAAGCTTTCTTT. Translated, it gives CASRGLGVSEAFF.

For the CDR3, the DNA is TGCGCCAGCAGCTTTTTGGGGGCTGTGACCGGGGAGCTGTTTTTT. Protein: CASSFLGAVTGELFF. The chain employs TRBV5-1 and TRBJ2-2; D possibly corresponds to TRBD1 (6 bases). CDR1 is SGHRS and CDR2 is YFSETQ in the germline V gene. V was trimmed by 2 bases and J by 5 bases, leaving 13 bases between them. The CDR3 is 15 residues long.

The genes are TRBV28 and TRBJ2-5; D remains unclear. CDR3 length: 16 residues. The V end lost 3 bases, the J end lost 5 bases, and 19 bases lay between the germline ends. CDR1 is MDHEN, CDR2 SYDVKM, per germline. This chain's CDR3 is CASSFGSGSFRETQYF. The CDR3 region has the DNA TGTGCCAGCAGTTTTGGGTCTGGATCTTTCCGGGAGACCCAGTACTTC. The variable domain in full, with the rest retrieved from reference TRBV28 and TRBJ2-5, is DVKVTQSSRYLVKRTGEKVFLECVQDMDHENMFWYRQDPGLGLRLIYFSYDVKMKEKGDIPEGYSVSREKKERFSLILESASTNQTSMYLCASSFGSGSFRETQYFGPGTRLLVL.

The chain links TRBV5-4 to TRBJ1-5; TRBD1 is a possible D gene (6 bases). CDR3 size: 17 residues. V was cut by 4 bases and J by 1 base, with 18 bases left in between. The V gene's germline CDR1 is SGHNT and CDR2 YYREEE (reference sequence). The CDR3 DNA sequence: TGTGCCAGCAGCCACACGACTACAGGGAGGAGCAATCAGCCCCAGCATTTT. Translated, it gives CASSHTTTGRSNQPQHF.